This T cell receptor beta chain comes out of a study of T cells in Graves' hyperthyroidism and ophthalmopathy. General study findings and limits: The majority of expanded thyroid clonotypes above 0.001 also appeared in blood.

Amplification of TCR beta CDR3 regions used RNA as the template. A first-round RT-PCR of the TCR CDR3 used the HTBI primer set. Using its own MiXCR run on the multiplex PCR reads, TCRdb lists one record per CDR3 protein. The table has around 290,000 distinct CDR3 sequences, about an eighth seen once. This clonotype came up many times. The antigen is unknown. A read error may produce the germline difference seen at one junction end. Germline CDR1 reads SSHAT; CDR2 reads FNYEAQ (reference sequence). The CDR3 totals 13 residues. The receptor was derived from a young woman with Graves' hyperthyroidism that later progressed to Graves' ophthalmopathy. Sequencing used blood. The V and J genes are TRBV7-7 and TRBJ2-3; no firm D call. Here the CDR3 DNA reads TGTGCTAGCAGCTCAACCTTAGGGGATACGCAGTATTTT. Encoded protein: CASSSTLGDTQYF.